This T cell receptor (beta chain) was obtained from a study of human T cells and chemical hapten exposure. Study in general: From small differences in pooled library volume came most of the variation in per-sample TCR yields. Study findings and constraints: Sensitizing with DPC caused no change in TCRs above 1 in 1000 frequency.

Unique molecular identifiers were attached to individual cDNA molecules within the library. In the original workflow: Between about 20,000 and 750,000 TCRs appeared in each sample, and the median stood at around 92,000. TCRdb analysed the RACE reads with MiXCR anew, one entry per CDR3 protein. What appears here as the V and J calls and clone size reflects TCRdb's work, not the paper's. The sample holds tens of thousands of distinct CDR3 sequences, roughly 5.4% seen once. The time point here: healthy volunteer bleed at 6 weeks. Whole blood, unfractionated, served as the material for total RNA extraction. This clonotype came up many times. Its specificity is unknown. The receptor comes from a human donor in good health. Some clones in this sample may be carry-over from other donors' samples. Input material: whole blood.

The CDR3 loop is CASSEAAVGNSPLHF. CDR3 in DNA: TGTGCCAGCAGTGAAGCGGCAGTGGGTAATTCACCCCTCCACTTT. The chain links TRBV6-1 to TRBJ1-6; D not certain. The V gene's germline CDR1 is MNHNS and CDR2 SASEGT. Trimming removed 0 bases at V and 6 bases at J, with 9 bases between. The CDR3 runs to 15 residues.